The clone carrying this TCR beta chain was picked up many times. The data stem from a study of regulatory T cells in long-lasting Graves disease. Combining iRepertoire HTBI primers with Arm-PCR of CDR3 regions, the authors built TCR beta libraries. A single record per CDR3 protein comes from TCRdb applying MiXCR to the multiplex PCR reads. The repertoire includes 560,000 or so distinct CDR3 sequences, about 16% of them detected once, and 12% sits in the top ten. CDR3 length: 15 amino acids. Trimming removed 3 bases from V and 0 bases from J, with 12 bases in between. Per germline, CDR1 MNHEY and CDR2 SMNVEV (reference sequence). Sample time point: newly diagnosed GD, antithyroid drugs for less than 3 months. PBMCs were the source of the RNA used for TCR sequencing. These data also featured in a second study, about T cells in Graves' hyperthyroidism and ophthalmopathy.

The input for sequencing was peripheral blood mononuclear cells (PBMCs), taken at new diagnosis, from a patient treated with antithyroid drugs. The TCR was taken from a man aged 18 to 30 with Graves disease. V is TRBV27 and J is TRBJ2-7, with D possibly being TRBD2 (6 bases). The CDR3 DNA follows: TGTGCCAGCAGTTTCGGCGGGGTTCACTCCTACGAGCAGTACTTC. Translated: CASSFGGVHSYEQYF.